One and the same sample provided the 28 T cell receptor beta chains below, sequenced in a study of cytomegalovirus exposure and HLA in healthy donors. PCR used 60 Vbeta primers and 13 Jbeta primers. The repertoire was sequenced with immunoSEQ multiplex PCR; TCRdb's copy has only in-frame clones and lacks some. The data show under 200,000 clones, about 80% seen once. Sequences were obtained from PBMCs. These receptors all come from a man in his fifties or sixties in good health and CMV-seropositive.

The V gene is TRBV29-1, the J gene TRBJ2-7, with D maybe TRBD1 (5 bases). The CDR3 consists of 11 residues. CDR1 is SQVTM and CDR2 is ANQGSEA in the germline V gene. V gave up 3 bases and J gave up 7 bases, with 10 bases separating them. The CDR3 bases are TGCAGCGTTGATTTGGGGCGAGAGCAGTACTTC. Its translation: CSVDLGREQYF.

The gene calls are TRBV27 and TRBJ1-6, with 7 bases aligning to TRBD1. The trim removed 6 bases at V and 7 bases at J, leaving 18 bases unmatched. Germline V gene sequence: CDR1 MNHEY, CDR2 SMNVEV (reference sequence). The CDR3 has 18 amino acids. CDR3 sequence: CASRAVSLGGAKNSPLHF. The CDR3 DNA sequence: TGTGCCAGCAGGGCCGTTTCTCTAGGGGGCGCGAAGAATTCACCCCTCCACTTT.

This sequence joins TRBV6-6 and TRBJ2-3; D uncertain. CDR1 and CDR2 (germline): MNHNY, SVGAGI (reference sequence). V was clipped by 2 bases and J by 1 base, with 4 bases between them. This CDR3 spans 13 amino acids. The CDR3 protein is CASSYPGTDTQYF. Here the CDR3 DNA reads TGTGCCAGCAGTTACCCGGGCACAGATACGCAGTATTTT.

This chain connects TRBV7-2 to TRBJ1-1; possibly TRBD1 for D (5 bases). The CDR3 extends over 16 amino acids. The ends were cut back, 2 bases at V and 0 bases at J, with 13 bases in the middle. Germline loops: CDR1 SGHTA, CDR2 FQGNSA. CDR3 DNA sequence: TGTGCCAGCAGCTTATCTCCAGGGAGGATGAACACTGAAGCTTTCTTT. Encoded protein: CASSLSPGRMNTEAFF.

CDR3 DNA sequence: TGTGCCAGTAAGGGGGTCAGCGGGGCATACGAGCAGTACTTC. This encodes CASKGVSGAYEQYF. This chain connects TRBV19 to TRBJ2-7, with D possibly matching TRBD2 (7 bases). Between the trimmed V and J ends, which lost 7 bases and 4 bases, there was a span of 17 bases. This CDR3 has 14 residues. The germline V gene has CDR1 LNHDA and CDR2 SQIVND (reference sequence).

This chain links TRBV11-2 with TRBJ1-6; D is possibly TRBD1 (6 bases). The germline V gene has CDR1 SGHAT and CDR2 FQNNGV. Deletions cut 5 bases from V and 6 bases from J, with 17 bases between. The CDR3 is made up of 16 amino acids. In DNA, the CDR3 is TGTGCCAGCAGCGATCGGGGGCGGGGGCCTAATTCACCCCTCCACTTT. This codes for CASSDRGRGPNSPLHF.

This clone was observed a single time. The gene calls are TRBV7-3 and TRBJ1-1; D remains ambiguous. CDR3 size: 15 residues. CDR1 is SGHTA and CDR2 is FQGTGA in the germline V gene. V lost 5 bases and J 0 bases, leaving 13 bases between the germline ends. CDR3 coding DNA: TGTGCCAGCAGCCCGTTGAGGGTTCTGAACACTGAAGCTTTCTTT. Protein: CASSPLRVLNTEAFF. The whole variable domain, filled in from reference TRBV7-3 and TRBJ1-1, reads GAGVSQTPSNKVTEKGKYVELRCDPISGHTALYWYRQSLGQGPEFLIYFQGTGAADDSGLPNDRFFAVRPEGSVSTLKIQRTERGDSAVYLCASSPLRVLNTEAFFGQGTRLTVV.

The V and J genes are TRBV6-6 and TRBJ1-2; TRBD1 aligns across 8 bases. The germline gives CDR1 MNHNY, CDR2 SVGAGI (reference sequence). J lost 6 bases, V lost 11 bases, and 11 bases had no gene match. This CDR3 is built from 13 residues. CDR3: CAGSTGVSDGYTF. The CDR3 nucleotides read TGTGCCGGGTCGACAGGGGTGTCAGATGGCTACACCTTC.

CDR3 DNA sequence: TGTGCCTGGACCAGGTTGGGGGCGCGGGAGACCCAGTACTTC. This encodes CAWTRLGARETQYF. The gene calls are TRBV30 and TRBJ2-5; weak D call: TRBD1 (6 bases). The CDR3 is 14 amino acids. With 4 bases removed from V and 5 bases from J, the gap between germline ends came to 17 bases. Germline V gene lookup returns CDR1 GTSNPN and CDR2 SVGIG (reference sequence).

CDR3 nucleotide sequence: TGTGCCAGCAGCCTTACTAAACTAGCGAACGAGCAGTTCTTC. Translation: CASSLTKLANEQFF. The chain joins TRBV5-4 to TRBJ2-1; 7 bases agree with TRBD2. Germline CDR1 is SGHNT and CDR2 is YYREEE (reference sequence). CDR3 length: 14 amino acids. V was clipped by 4 bases and J by 10 bases; unmatched bases: 11. Looking up the rest from reference TRBV5-4 and TRBJ2-1 gives the full variable domain: ETGVTQSPTHLIKTRGQQVTLRCSSQSGHNTVSWYQQALGQGPQFIFQYYREEENGRGNFPPRFSGLQFPNYSSELNVNALELDDSALYLCASSLTKLANEQFFGPGTRLTVL.

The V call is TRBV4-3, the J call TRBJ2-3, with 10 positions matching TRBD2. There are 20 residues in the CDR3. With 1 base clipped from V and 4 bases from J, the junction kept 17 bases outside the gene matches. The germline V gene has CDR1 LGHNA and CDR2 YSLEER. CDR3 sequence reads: CASSQARRSGGAARSDTQYF. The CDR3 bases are TGCGCCAGCAGCCAAGCGCGGAGGAGCGGGGGGGCCGCGAGGTCAGATACGCAGTATTTT.

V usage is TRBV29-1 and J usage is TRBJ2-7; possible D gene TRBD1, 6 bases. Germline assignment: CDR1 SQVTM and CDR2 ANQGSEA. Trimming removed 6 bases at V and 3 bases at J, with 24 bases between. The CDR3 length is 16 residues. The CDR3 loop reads CSVAPHQDRLFYEQYF. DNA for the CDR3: TGCAGCGTCGCCCCACACCAGGACAGACTATTCTACGAGCAGTACTTC.

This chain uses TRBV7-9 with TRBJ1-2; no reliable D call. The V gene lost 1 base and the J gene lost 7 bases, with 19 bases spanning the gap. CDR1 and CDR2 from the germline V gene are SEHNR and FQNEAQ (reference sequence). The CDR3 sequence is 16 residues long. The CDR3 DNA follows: TGTGCCAGCAGCTTAGTCGGGAGCGCCGGGGTAGGTGGCTACACCTTC. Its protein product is CASSLVGSAGVGGYTF. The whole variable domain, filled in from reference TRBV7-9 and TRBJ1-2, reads DTGVSQNPRHKITKRGQNVTFRCDPISEHNRLYWYRQTLGQGPEFLTYFQNEAQLEKSRLLSDRFSAERPKGSFSTLEIQRTEQGDSAMYLCASSLVGSAGVGGYTFGSGTRLTVV.

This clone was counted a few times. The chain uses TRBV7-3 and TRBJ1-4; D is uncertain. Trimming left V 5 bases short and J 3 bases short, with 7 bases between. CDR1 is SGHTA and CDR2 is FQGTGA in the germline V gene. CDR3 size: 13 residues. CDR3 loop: CASSQQPNEKLFF. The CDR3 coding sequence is TGTGCCAGCAGCCAACAGCCTAATGAAAAACTGTTTTTT.

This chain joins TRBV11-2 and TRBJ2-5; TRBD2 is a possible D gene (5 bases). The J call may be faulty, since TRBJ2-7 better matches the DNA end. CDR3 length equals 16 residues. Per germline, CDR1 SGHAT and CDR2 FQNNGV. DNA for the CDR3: TGTGCCAGCAGCTACCACCCCGGGGTAGCCCCCTACGAGCAGTACTTC. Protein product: CASSYHPGVAPYEQYF.

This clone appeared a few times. The CDR3 sequence: CASGLALRGRGEKLFF. In nucleotides, the CDR3 is TGTGCTAGTGGTTTGGCATTGCGGGGGAGGGGTGAAAAACTGTTTTTT. The gene calls are TRBV12-5 and TRBJ1-4, with D possibly being TRBD1 (5 bases). The V gene's germline CDR1 is LGHNT and CDR2 FRNRAP. V was clipped by 1 base and J by 7 bases, with 16 bases between them. The CDR3 length is 16 residues.

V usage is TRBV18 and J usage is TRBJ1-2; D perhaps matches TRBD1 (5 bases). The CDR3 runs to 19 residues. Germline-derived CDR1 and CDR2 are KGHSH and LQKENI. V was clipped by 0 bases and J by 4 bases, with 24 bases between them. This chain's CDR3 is CASSPPSQGALSPSYGYTF. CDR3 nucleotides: TGTGCCAGCTCACCACCGAGTCAGGGCGCACTCTCTCCTTCCTATGGCTACACCTTC.

CDR3 DNA sequence: TGTGCCAGCTCACCCAACTACAATGAGCAGTTCTTC. It yields the protein CASSPNYNEQFF. The chain recombines TRBV18 with TRBJ2-1; D is unclear. V shed 3 bases and J shed 3 bases, with 3 bases lying between them. The CDR3 is made up of 12 amino acids. CDR1 KGHSH and CDR2 LQKENI come from the germline V gene.

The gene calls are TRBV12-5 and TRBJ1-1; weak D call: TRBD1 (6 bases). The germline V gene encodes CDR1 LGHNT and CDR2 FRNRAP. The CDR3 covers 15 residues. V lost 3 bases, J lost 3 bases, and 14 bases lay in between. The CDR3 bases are TGTGCTAGTGGTTTTAGCTGGGGGCAGGACACTGAAGCTTTCTTT. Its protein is CASGFSWGQDTEAFF.

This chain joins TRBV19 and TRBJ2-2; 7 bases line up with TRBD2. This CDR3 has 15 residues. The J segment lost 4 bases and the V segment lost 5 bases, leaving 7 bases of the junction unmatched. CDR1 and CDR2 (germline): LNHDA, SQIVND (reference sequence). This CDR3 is CASSLGLVVTGELFF. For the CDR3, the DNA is TGTGCCAGTAGTTTAGGACTAGTGGTCACCGGGGAGCTGTTTTTT.

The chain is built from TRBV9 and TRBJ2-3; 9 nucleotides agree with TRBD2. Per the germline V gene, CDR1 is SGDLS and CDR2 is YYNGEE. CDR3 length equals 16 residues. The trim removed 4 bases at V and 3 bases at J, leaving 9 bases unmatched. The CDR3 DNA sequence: TGTGCCAGCAGCCCCCGGGGCGGGGGGGGGACAGATACGCAGTATTTT. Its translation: CASSPRGGGGTDTQYF.

DNA for the CDR3: TGTGCCAGCAGTCGCCCGAGGCGGGACCAAGAGACCCAGTACTTC. Encoded protein: CASSRPRRDQETQYF. This rearrangement joins TRBV11-2 to TRBJ2-5, with D possibly matching TRBD2 (5 bases). The CDR3 consists of 15 residues. Trimming cost V 6 bases and J 0 bases, with 14 bases left between them. The germline CDR1 and CDR2 sequences are SGHAT and FQNNGV.

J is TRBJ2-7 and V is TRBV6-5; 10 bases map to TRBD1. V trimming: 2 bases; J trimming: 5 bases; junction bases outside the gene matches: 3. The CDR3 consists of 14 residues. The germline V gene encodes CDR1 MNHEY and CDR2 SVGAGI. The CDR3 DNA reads TGTGCCAGCAGTTACGACAGGGGGCTCGACGAGCAGTACTTC. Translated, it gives CASSYDRGLDEQYF.

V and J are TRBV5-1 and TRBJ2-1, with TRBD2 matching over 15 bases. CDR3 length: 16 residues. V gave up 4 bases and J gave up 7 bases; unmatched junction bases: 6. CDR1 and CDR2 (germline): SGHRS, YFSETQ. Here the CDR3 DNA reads TGCGCCAGCAGCGGGACTAGCGGGGGGTATGGGAATGAGCAGTTCTTC. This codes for CASSGTSGGYGNEQFF.

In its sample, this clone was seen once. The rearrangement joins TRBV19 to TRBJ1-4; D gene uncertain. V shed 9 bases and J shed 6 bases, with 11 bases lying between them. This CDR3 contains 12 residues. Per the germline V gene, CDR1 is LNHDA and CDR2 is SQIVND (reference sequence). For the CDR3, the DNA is TGTGCCAGCTCAAGGAGGGATGAAAAACTGTTTTTT. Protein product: CASSRRDEKLFF.

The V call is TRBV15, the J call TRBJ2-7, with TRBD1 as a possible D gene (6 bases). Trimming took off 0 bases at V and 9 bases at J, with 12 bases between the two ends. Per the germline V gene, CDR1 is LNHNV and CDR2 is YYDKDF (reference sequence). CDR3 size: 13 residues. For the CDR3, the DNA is TGTGCCACCAGCAGAGACGAGCTAGGGGGGCAGTACTTC. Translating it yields CATSRDELGGQYF.

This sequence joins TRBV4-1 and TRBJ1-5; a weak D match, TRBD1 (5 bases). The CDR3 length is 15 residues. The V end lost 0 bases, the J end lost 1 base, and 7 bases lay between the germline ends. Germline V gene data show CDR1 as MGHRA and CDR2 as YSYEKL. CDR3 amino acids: CASSQEGGSNQPQHF. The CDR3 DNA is TGCGCCAGCAGCCAAGAGGGGGGGAGCAATCAGCCCCAGCATTTT.

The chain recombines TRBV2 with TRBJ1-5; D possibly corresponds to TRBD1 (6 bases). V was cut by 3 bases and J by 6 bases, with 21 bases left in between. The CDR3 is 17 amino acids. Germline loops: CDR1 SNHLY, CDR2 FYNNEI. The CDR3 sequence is CASSEALTGLGGQPQHF. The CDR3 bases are TGTGCCAGCAGTGAGGCGTTAACAGGGCTAGGAGGTCAGCCCCAGCATTTT.